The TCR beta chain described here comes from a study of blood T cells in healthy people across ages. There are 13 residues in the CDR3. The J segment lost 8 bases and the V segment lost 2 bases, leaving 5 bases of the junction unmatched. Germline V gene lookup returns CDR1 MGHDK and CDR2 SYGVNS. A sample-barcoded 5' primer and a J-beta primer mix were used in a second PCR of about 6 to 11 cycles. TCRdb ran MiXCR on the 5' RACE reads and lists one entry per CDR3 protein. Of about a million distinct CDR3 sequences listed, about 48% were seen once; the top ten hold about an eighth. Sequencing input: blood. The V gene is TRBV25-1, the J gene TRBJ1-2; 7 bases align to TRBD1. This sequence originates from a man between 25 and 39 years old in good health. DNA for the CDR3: TGTGCCAGCAGTGAAACAGGGGAGTGGGGCTACACCTTC. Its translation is CASSETGEWGYTF.